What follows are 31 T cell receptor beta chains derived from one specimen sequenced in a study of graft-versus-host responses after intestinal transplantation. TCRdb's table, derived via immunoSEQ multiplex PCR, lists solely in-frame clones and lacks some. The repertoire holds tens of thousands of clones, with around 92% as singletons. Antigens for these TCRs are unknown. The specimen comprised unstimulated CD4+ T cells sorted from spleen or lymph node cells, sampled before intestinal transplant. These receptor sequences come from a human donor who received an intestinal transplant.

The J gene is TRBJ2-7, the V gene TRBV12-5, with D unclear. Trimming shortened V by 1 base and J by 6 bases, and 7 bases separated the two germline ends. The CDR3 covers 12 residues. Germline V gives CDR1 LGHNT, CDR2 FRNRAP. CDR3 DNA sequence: TGTGCTAGTGGTTTGGCTCCAGGCGAGCAGTACTTC. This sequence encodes CASGLAPGEQYF.

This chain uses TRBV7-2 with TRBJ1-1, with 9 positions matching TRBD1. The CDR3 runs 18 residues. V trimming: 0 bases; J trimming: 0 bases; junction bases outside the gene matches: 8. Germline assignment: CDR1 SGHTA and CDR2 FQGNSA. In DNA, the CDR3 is TGTGCCAGCAGCTTAGCGAGGGACAGGGTCTCTATGAACACTGAAGCTTTCTTT. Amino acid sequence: CASSLARDRVSMNTEAFF.

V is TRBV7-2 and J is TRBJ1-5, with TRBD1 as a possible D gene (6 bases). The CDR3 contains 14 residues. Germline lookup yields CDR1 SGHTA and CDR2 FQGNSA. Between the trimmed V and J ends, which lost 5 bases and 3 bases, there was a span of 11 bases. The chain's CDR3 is CASSHGQFNQPQHF. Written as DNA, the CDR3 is TGTGCCAGCAGCCATGGACAGTTCAATCAGCCCCAGCATTTT.

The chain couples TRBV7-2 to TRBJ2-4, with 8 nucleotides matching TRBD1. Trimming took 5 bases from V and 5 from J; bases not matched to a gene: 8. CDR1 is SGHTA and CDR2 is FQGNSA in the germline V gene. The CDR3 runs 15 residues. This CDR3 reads CASSLGQGLQNIQYF. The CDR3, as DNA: TGTGCCAGCAGCCTAGGACAGGGACTTCAAAACATTCAGTACTTC.

CDR3 in DNA: TGCGCCAGCAGCCTCGGACGAGGAGCGGACGAAAAACTGTTTTTT. Amino acid sequence: CASSLGRGADEKLFF. J is TRBJ1-4 and V is TRBV5-1, with D unresolved. The CDR3 spans 15 residues. Germline CDR1 SGHRS, CDR2 YFSETQ. Trimming removed 4 bases from V and 8 bases from J, with 18 bases in between.

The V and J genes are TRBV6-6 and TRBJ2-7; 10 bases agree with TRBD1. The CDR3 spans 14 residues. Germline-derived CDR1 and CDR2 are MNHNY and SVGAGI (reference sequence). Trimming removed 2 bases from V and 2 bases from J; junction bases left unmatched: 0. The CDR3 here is CASSYGQGAYEQYF. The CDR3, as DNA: TGTGCCAGCAGTTACGGACAGGGGGCCTACGAGCAGTACTTC.

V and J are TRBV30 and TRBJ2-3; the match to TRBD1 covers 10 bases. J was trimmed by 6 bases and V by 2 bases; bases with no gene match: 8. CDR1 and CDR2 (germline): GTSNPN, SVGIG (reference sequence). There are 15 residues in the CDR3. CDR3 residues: CAWSTTGGYGDTQYF. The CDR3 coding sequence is TGTGCCTGGAGTACGACAGGGGGCTATGGGGATACGCAGTATTTT.

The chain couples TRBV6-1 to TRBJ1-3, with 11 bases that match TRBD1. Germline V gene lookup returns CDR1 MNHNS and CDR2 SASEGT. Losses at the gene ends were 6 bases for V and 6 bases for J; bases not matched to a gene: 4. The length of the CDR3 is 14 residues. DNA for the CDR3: TGTGCCAGCAGGGGGACAGGGGGTTTAAACACCATATATTTT. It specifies CASRGTGGLNTIYF.

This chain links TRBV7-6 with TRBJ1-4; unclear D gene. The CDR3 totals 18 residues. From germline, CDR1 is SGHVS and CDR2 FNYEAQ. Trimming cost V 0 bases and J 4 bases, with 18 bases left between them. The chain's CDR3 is CASSLAPLRTGLNEKLFF. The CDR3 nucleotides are TGTGCCAGCAGCTTAGCGCCGCTTAGGACTGGCCTTAATGAAAAACTGTTTTTT.

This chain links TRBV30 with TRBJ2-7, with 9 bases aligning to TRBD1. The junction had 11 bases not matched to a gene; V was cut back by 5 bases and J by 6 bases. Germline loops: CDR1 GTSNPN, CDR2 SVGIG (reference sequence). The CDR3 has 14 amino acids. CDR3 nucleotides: TGTGCCTGGGGTAAGGACAGGGGAATCGGCGAGCAGTACTTC. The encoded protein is CAWGKDRGIGEQYF.

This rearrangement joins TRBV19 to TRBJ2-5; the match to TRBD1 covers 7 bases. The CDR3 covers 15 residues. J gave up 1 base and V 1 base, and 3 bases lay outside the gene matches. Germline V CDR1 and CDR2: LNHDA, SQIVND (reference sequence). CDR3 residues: CASSIAAGGQETQYF. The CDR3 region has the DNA TGTGCCAGTAGTATAGCGGCAGGGGGCCAAGAGACCCAGTACTTC.

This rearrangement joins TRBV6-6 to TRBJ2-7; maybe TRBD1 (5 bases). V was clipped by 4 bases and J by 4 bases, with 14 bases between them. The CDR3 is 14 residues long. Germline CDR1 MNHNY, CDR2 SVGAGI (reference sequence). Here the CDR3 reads CASSSPPRDYEQYF. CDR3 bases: TGTGCCAGCAGTTCGCCCCCCAGGGATTACGAGCAGTACTTC.

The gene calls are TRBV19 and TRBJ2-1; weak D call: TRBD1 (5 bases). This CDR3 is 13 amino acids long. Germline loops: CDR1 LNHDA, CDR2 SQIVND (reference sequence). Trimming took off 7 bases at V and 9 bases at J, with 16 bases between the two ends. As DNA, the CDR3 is TGTGCCAGTAAAGGCCTCTACCAGGGTGAGCAGTTCTTC. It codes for CASKGLYQGEQFF.

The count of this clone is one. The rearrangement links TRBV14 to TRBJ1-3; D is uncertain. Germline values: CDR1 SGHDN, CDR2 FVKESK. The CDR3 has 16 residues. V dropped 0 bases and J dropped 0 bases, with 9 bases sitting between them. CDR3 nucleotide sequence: TGTGCCAGCAGCCAAGAATCCGAGTTCTCTGGAAACACCATATATTTT. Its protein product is CASSQESEFSGNTIYF.

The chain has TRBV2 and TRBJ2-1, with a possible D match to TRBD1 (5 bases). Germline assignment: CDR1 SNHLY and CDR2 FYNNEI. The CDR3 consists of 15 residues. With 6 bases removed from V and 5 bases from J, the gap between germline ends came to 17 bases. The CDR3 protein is CASSWGRVSHNEQFF. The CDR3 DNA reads TGTGCCAGCAGCTGGGGCAGGGTAAGCCACAATGAGCAGTTCTTC.

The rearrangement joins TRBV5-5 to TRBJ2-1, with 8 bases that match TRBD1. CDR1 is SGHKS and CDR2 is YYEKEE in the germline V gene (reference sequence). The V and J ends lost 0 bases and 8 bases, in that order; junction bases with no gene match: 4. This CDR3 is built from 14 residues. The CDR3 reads CASSLGQGADEQFF. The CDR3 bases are TGTGCCAGCAGCTTGGGGCAGGGGGCTGATGAGCAGTTCTTC.

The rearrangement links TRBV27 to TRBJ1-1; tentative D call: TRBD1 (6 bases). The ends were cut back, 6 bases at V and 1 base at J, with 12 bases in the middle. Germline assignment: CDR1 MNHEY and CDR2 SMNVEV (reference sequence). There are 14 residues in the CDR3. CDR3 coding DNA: TGTGCCAGCAGGGACAGTCTCGCGAACACTGAAGCTTTCTTT. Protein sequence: CASRDSLANTEAFF.

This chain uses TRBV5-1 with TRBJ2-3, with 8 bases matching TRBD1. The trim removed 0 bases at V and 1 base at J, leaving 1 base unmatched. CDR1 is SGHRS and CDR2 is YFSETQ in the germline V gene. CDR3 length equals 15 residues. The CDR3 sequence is CASSLGGQGTDTQYF. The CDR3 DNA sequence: TGCGCCAGCAGCTTGGGGGGACAGGGCACAGATACGCAGTATTTT.

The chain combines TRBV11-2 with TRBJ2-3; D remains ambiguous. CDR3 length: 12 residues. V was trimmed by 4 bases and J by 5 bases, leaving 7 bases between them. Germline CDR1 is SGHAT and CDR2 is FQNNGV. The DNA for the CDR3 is TGTGCCAGCAGCTCCCGAGGAGATACGCAGTATTTT. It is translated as CASSSRGDTQYF.

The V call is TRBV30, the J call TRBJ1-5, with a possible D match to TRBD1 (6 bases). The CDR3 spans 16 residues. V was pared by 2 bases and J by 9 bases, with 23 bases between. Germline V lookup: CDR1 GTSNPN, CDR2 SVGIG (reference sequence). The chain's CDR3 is CAWSPKTTGTIRPQHF. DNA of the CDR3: TGTGCCTGGAGTCCAAAAACGACAGGAACAATCAGGCCCCAGCATTTT.

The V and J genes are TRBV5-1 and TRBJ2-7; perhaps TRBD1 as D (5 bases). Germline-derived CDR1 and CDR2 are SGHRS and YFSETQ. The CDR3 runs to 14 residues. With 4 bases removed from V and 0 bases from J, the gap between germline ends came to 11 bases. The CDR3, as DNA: TGCGCCAGCAGCGCGGACACCCACTCCTACGAGCAGTACTTC. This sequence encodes CASSADTHSYEQYF.

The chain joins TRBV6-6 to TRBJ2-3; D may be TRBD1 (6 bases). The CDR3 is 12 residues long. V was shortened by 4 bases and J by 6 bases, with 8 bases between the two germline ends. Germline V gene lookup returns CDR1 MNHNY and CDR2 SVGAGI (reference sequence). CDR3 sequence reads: CASSSRGDTQYF. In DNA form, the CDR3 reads TGTGCCAGCAGTTCCAGGGGCGATACGCAGTATTTT.

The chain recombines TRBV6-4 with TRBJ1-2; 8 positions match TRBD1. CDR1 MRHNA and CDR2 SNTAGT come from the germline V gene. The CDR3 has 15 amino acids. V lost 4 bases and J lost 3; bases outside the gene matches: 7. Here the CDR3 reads CASSAAPGGHYGYTF. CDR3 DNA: TGTGCCAGCAGTGCGGCGCCAGGGGGCCACTATGGCTACACCTTC.

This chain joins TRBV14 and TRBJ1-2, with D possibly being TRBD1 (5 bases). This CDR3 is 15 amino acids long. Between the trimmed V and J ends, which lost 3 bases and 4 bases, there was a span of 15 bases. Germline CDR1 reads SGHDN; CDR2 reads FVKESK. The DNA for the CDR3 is TGTGCCAGCAGCCACGATTCGACAGCTTTCTATGGCTACACCTTC. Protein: CASSHDSTAFYGYTF.

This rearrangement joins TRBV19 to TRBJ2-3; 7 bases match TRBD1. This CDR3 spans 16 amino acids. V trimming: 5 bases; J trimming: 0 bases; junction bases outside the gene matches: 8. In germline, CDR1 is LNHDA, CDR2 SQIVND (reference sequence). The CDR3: CASSAAKQGSTDTQYF. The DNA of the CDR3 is TGTGCCAGTAGTGCAGCCAAACAGGGGAGCACAGATACGCAGTATTTT.

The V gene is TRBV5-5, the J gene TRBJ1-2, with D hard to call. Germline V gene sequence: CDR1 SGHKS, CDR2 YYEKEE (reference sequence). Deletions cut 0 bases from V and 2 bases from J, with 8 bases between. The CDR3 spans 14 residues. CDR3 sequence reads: CASSLAGSNYGYTF. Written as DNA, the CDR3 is TGTGCCAGCAGCTTGGCAGGTTCCAACTATGGCTACACCTTC.

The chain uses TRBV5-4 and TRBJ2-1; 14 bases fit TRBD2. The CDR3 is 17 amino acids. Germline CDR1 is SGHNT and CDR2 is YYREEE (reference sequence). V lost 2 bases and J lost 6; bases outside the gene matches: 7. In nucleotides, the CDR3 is TGTGCCAGCAGCTTTGGGGGACTAGCGGGGGCCGTCAATGAGCAGTTCTTC. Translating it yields CASSFGGLAGAVNEQFF.

The DNA of the CDR3 is TGTGCCAGCAGTCCTCCCCGGGTTTCGCCCCAGCATTTT. This sequence encodes CASSPPRVSPQHF. V and J are TRBV25-1 and TRBJ1-5; no firm D call. The germline gives CDR1 MGHDK, CDR2 SYGVNS. V was trimmed by 5 bases and J by 9 bases, leaving 14 bases between them. This CDR3 is 13 amino acids long.

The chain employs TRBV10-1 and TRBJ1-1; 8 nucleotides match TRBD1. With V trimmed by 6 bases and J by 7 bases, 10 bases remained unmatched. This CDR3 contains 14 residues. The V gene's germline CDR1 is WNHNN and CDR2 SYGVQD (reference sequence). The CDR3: CASSEFRGLGEAFF. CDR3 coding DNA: TGCGCCAGCAGCGAATTCAGGGGGCTGGGTGAAGCTTTCTTT.

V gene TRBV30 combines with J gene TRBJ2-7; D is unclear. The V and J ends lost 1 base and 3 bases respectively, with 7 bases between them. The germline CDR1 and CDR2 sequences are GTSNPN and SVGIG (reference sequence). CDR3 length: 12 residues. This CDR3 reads CAWSEFGYEQYF. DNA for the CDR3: TGTGCCTGGAGTGAATTCGGCTACGAGCAGTACTTC.

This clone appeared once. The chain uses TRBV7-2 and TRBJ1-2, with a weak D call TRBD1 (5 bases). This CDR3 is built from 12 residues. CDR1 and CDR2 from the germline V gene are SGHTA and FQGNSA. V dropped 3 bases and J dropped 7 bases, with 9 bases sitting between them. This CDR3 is CASSFQGSGYTF. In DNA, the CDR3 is TGTGCCAGCAGCTTCCAGGGTTCTGGCTACACCTTC. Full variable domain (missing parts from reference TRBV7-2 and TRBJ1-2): GAGVSQSPSNKVTEKGKDVELRCDPISGHTALYWYRQSLGQGLEFLIYFQGNSAPDKSGLPSDRFSAERTGGSVSTLTIQRTQQEDSAVYLCASSFQGSGYTFGSGTRLTVV.